These 5 T cell receptor beta chains were sequenced from one sample in a study of T cells after yellow fever vaccination. TCRdb reanalysed the 5' RACE reads using MiXCR and keeps one entry per CDR3 protein. In the table there are around 610,000 distinct CDR3 sequences, 13% of which are singletons. Sequences were derived from PBMCs, sampled on the day of the yellow fever booster vaccination. Source of these receptors: a man aged 25 to 40 who received the YFV17D yellow fever vaccine.

The genes are TRBV29-1 and TRBJ2-3, with TRBD2 matching 7 bases. V shed 4 bases, J shed 4 bases, and the junction held 5 bases outside the gene matches. This CDR3 is 13 amino acids long. In germline, CDR1 is SQVTM, CDR2 ANQGSEA. The CDR3 coding sequence is TGCAGCGTTGTCCGCGGGAGCGCAGATACGCAGTATTTT. Its translation is CSVVRGSADTQYF.

This clonotype has a handful of counts. The chain joins TRBV6-1 to TRBJ2-7; 8 bases are shared with TRBD2. The CDR3 is 15 amino acids. V was clipped by 6 bases and J by 0 bases; unmatched bases: 7. Germline CDR1 is MNHNS and CDR2 is SASEGT. CDR3 protein: CASSGERETSYEQYF. The CDR3 nucleotides read TGTGCCAGCAGCGGGGAGCGGGAGACCTCCTACGAGCAGTACTTC.

This clonotype was observed at least ten times. The chain carries TRBV5-1 and TRBJ2-7; D is possibly TRBD2 (6 bases). Germline CDR1 is SGHRS and CDR2 is YFSETQ. V was pared by 0 bases and J by 1 base, with 8 bases between. This CDR3 is built from 14 residues. The CDR3 region is CASSLDGGSYEQYF. CDR3 nucleotide sequence: TGCGCCAGCAGCTTGGACGGGGGTTCCTACGAGCAGTACTTC.

There are a few counts of this clonotype. The rearrangement links TRBV30 to TRBJ2-1; possible D gene TRBD2, 6 bases. V lost 8 bases, J lost 8 bases, and 19 bases lay in between. CDR3 size: 13 residues. Germline CDR1 reads GTSNPN; CDR2 reads SVGIG (reference sequence). The CDR3 region has the DNA TGTGCCGGCTGGGGGGACCCTGGCGATGAGCAGTTCTTC. It yields the protein CAGWGDPGDEQFF.

Only a few counts were recorded for this clonotype. J is TRBJ1-2 and V is TRBV10-3; no clear D. This CDR3 spans 16 amino acids. The germline V gene encodes CDR1 ENHRY and CDR2 SYGVKD. Trimming left V 10 bases short and J 1 base short, with 22 bases between. Here the CDR3 DNA reads TGTGCCACTTCGGATCCACAGCGGGCCTTTAACTATGGCTACACCTTC. Protein: CATSDPQRAFNYGYTF.